This TCR beta chain was found in a study of T cells in Graves' hyperthyroidism and ophthalmopathy. CDR1 and CDR2 from the germline V gene are GTSNPN and SVGIG (reference sequence). V lost 2 bases and J 1 base, leaving 6 bases between the germline ends. This CDR3 is built from 12 residues. This clonotype appeared many times. The target antigen is unknown. It was RNA transcripts that yielded the amplified TCR beta CDR3 regions. The TCR CDR3 was amplified in a first-round RT-PCR using the HTBI primer set. Using its own MiXCR run on the multiplex PCR reads, TCRdb lists one record per CDR3 protein. The sample holds about 400,000 distinct CDR3 sequences; roughly 14% are singletons and the top ten take roughly 13%. Patients affected by ophthalmopathy presented a Clinical Activity Score of at least 3, a NOSPECS grade of at least 4, and disease duration below 3 months. Any patient presenting with uncontrolled infection, other autoimmune disease, pregnancy or lactation was left out.

The study, taken as a whole, reports: Most thyroid clonotypes with frequency above 0.001 were detected in blood. From stable hyperthyroidism, ophthalmopathy was set apart by a 13 V-J model.

This clonotype was obtained from a man younger than 30 with Graves' ophthalmopathy. The source material was blood. J is TRBJ2-7 and V is TRBV30; D gene uncertain. The CDR3 region has the DNA TGTGCCTGGAGTATCGGTTCCTACGAGCAGTACTTC. Its translation: CAWSIGSYEQYF.